This entry features one T cell receptor (beta chain) sequence. Trimming cost V 0 bases and J 3 bases; bases outside gene matches: 2. This CDR3 region has 14 residues. The germline CDR1 and CDR2 sequences are MNHEY and SMNVEV (reference sequence). In TCRdb, the 5' RACE reads were re-called with MiXCR into one record per CDR3 protein. The sample shows 350,000 to 550,000 distinct CDR3 sequences, roughly 18% of them seen only once. The data derive from a study of T-cell memory formation after mild COVID-19. The rearrangement uses TRBV27 and TRBJ2-7; 7 positions agree with TRBD2. The TCR comes from a man between 18 and 35 years old who had mild COVID-19 (a few samples of this study predate the infection). Cell type and time point are not known. The sample taken for sequencing was PBMCs or a T cell subset sorted from them (not recorded which). CDR3 in DNA: TGTGCCAGCAGTTTATCGGCTAGCGGCTACGAGCAGTACTTC. Translated: CASSLSASGYEQYF.